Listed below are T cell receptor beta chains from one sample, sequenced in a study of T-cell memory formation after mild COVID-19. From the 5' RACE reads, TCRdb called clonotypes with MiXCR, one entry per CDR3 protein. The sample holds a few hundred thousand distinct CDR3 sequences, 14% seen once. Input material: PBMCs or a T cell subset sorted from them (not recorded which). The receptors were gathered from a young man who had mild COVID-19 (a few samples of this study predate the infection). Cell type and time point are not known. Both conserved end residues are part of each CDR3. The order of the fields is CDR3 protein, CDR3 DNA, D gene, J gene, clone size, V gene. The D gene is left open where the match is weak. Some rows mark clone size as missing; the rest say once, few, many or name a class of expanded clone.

cdr3_aa: CASRRTPGQGFSGANVLTF
cdr3_nt: TGTGCCAGCAGGAGAACCCCGGGACAGGGCTTCTCTGGGGCCAACGTCCTGACTTTC
d_call: TRBD1
j_call: TRBJ2-6
clone_size: few
v_call: TRBV6-1

cdr3_aa: CSSLKGGPKDTQYF
cdr3_nt: TGCAGTAGCCTGAAGGGGGGGCCTAAAGATACGCAGTATTTT
d_call: .
j_call: TRBJ2-3
clone_size: .
v_call: TRBV20-1

cdr3_aa: CAWSVQGSGEKLFF
cdr3_nt: TGTGCCTGGAGTGTCCAGGGGTCGGGTGAAAAACTGTTTTTT
d_call: .
j_call: TRBJ1-4
clone_size: many
v_call: TRBV30

cdr3_aa: CSAGGGYGHNSPLHF
cdr3_nt: TGCAGTGCAGGCGGGGGGTACGGCCATAATTCACCCCTCCACTTT
d_call: .
j_call: TRBJ1-6
clone_size: .
v_call: TRBV20-1

cdr3_aa: CAWATRGTPSTDTQYF
cdr3_nt: TGTGCCTGGGCGACTAGAGGGACCCCTAGCACAGATACGCAGTATTTT
d_call: .
j_call: TRBJ2-3
clone_size: .
v_call: TRBV30

cdr3_aa: CATSDLAEPPGNTIYF
cdr3_nt: TGTGCCACCAGTGATTTGGCAGAACCTCCTGGAAACACCATATATTTT
d_call: .
j_call: TRBJ1-3
clone_size: many
v_call: TRBV24-1

cdr3_aa: CASSTDRGPDTDYEQYF
cdr3_nt: TGTGCCAGCAGCACGGACAGGGGCCCCGACACGGACTACGAGCAGTACTTC
d_call: TRBD1
j_call: TRBJ2-7
clone_size: .
v_call: TRBV5-6

cdr3_aa: CSARARLAGGRGEQYF
cdr3_nt: TGCAGTGCTAGAGCGCGACTAGCGGGGGGGCGGGGCGAGCAGTACTTC
d_call: TRBD2
j_call: TRBJ2-7
clone_size: many
v_call: TRBV20-1

cdr3_aa: CASRWDFSPEYF
cdr3_nt: TGTGCCAGCAGGTGGGACTTTTCCCCGGAGTACTTC
d_call: .
j_call: TRBJ2-5
clone_size: .
v_call: TRBV5-5

cdr3_aa: CASSFEAGGGDTQYF
cdr3_nt: TGTGCCAGCAGTTTTGAGGCCGGGGGGGGTGATACGCAGTATTTT
d_call: TRBD2
j_call: TRBJ2-3
clone_size: few
v_call: TRBV12-3/TRBV12-4

cdr3_aa: CASSLGLAGKQETQYF
cdr3_nt: TGCGCCAGCAGCTTGGGATTAGCGGGGAAGCAAGAGACCCAGTACTTC
d_call: TRBD2
j_call: TRBJ2-5
clone_size: .
v_call: TRBV5-1

cdr3_aa: CASSQDSAGGNTEAFF
cdr3_nt: TGCGCCAGCAGCCAAGATTCGGCAGGGGGTAACACTGAAGCTTTCTTT
d_call: TRBD1
j_call: TRBJ1-1
clone_size: few
v_call: TRBV4-3

cdr3_aa: CASRQQGRGTEAFF
cdr3_nt: TGTGCCAGCAGACAACAGGGTAGGGGCACTGAAGCTTTCTTT
d_call: .
j_call: TRBJ1-1
clone_size: .
v_call: TRBV7-2

cdr3_aa: CASNPTPPTGSETQYF
cdr3_nt: TGTGCCAGCAACCCTACGCCTCCTACAGGGTCGGAGACCCAGTACTTC
d_call: .
j_call: TRBJ2-5
clone_size: few
v_call: TRBV7-2

cdr3_aa: CASSPHWDRPSYEQYF
cdr3_nt: TGCGCCAGCAGCCCGCATTGGGACAGGCCATCCTACGAGCAGTACTTC
d_call: TRBD1
j_call: TRBJ2-7
clone_size: many
v_call: TRBV4-3

cdr3_aa: CSVGGSQETQYF
cdr3_nt: TGCAGCGTTGGCGGCAGCCAAGAGACCCAGTACTTC
d_call: .
j_call: TRBJ2-5
clone_size: .
v_call: TRBV29-1

cdr3_aa: CASSSEGLVGTQYF
cdr3_nt: TGCGCCAGCAGCTCTGAGGGTCTCGTCGGGACCCAGTACTTC
d_call: .
j_call: TRBJ2-5
clone_size: many
v_call: TRBV5-1

cdr3_aa: CATKNGGNEVDEQFF
cdr3_nt: TGTGCTACTAAAAACGGGGGGAATGAGGTCGATGAGCAGTTCTTC
d_call: TRBD2
j_call: TRBJ2-1
clone_size: few
v_call: TRBV2

cdr3_aa: CASSVSPQAYYGYTF
cdr3_nt: TGTGCCAGCAGCGTAAGCCCACAGGCGTATTATGGCTACACCTTC
d_call: .
j_call: TRBJ1-2
clone_size: .
v_call: TRBV9

cdr3_aa: CASSSPGRSSTDTQYF
cdr3_nt: TGTGCCAGCAGCTCCCCCGGACGGTCTAGCACAGATACGCAGTATTTT
d_call: .
j_call: TRBJ2-3
clone_size: few
v_call: TRBV7-9

cdr3_aa: CASSVEPGGQETQYF
cdr3_nt: TGTGCCAGCAGCGTAGAGCCAGGGGGCCAAGAGACCCAGTACTTC
d_call: TRBD1
j_call: TRBJ2-5
clone_size: few
v_call: TRBV9

cdr3_aa: CASRPGFGSNQPQHF
cdr3_nt: TGTGCCAGCAGGCCGGGCTTCGGATCCAATCAGCCCCAGCATTTT
d_call: .
j_call: TRBJ1-5
clone_size: .
v_call: TRBV6-2/TRBV6-3

cdr3_aa: CASTLPDRGNEQFF
cdr3_nt: TGTGCCAGCACACTACCCGACAGGGGGAATGAGCAGTTCTTC
d_call: TRBD1
j_call: TRBJ2-1
clone_size: few
v_call: TRBV6-2/TRBV6-3

cdr3_aa: CASSGQGGYTF
cdr3_nt: TGTGCCAGCAGCGGACAGGGAGGCTACACCTTC
d_call: TRBD1
j_call: TRBJ1-2
clone_size: few
v_call: TRBV12-3/TRBV12-4

cdr3_aa: CASRLDNSGNTIYF
cdr3_nt: TGTGCCAGCAGACTAGACAACTCTGGAAACACCATATATTTT
d_call: .
j_call: TRBJ1-3
clone_size: .
v_call: TRBV7-2

cdr3_aa: CASSLVGGRSYNEQFF
cdr3_nt: TGTGCCAGCAGCTTAGTAGGGGGGCGCTCCTACAATGAGCAGTTCTTC
d_call: .
j_call: TRBJ2-1
clone_size: many
v_call: TRBV7-9

cdr3_aa: CASSVDRDNEAFF
cdr3_nt: TGTGCCAGCAGCGTCGACAGGGATAATGAAGCTTTCTTT
d_call: TRBD1
j_call: TRBJ1-1
clone_size: few
v_call: TRBV7-2

cdr3_aa: CATSDRPISSGGELFF
cdr3_nt: TGTGCCACCAGTGATCGCCCGATTAGCAGTGGCGGGGAGCTGTTTTTT
d_call: .
j_call: TRBJ2-2
clone_size: .
v_call: TRBV24-1

cdr3_aa: CASSQVVGAGTDTQYF
cdr3_nt: TGTGCCAGCAGCCAAGTCGTTGGGGCCGGCACAGATACGCAGTATTTT
d_call: .
j_call: TRBJ2-3
clone_size: .
v_call: TRBV3-1

cdr3_aa: CASSYVAGTLKDTQYF
cdr3_nt: TGTGCCAGCAGTTACGTGGCCGGCACGCTCAAGGATACGCAGTATTTT
d_call: .
j_call: TRBJ2-3
clone_size: .
v_call: TRBV6-2/TRBV6-3

cdr3_aa: CATAGTGNSGANVLTF
cdr3_nt: TGTGCCACCGCCGGGACAGGGAACTCTGGGGCCAACGTCCTGACTTTC
d_call: TRBD1
j_call: TRBJ2-6
clone_size: few
v_call: TRBV7-9